The source of this TCR beta chain is a study of blood T cell repertoires in COVID-19. Study background: Samples came from the United States, Italy and Spain, spanning acute and convalescent COVID-19. In each case, the material was cDNA or gDNA derived from T cells, B-cell-depleted T cells, or PBMCs.

As originally analysed: Cell counts per sample came from amplifying reference gene primers. Only in-frame clones appear in the TCRdb table, and some are missing; sequencing was by immunoSEQ multiplex PCR. Clone size and the V and J calls come from that table; the DNA yielded D and trimming. The table records 150,000 to 200,000 clones, more than 70% of them present only once. CDR1 is MNHNS, CDR2 SASEGT, per germline. Trimming took 3 bases from V and 1 from J, leaving 6 bases between them. There are 13 residues in the CDR3. Source material: peripheral blood. The receptor was isolated from a woman aged 70 to 79 who had recovered from COVID-19. The rearrangement links TRBV6-1 to TRBJ1-2; no reliable D call. CDR3: CASSEVGNYGYTF. In DNA, the CDR3 is TGTGCCAGCAGTGAGGTCGGTAACTATGGCTACACCTTC.